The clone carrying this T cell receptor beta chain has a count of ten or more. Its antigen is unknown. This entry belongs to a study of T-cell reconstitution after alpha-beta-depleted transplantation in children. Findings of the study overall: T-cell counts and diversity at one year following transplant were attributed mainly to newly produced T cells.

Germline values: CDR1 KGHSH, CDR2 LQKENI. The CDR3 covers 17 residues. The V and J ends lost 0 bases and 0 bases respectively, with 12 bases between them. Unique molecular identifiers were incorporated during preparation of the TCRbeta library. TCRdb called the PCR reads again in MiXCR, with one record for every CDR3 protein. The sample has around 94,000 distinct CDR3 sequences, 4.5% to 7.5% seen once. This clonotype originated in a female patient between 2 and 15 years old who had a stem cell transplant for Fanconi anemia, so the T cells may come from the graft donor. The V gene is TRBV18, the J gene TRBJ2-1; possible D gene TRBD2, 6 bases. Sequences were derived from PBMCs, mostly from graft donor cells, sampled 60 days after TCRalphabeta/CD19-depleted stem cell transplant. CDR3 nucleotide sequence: TGTGCCAGCTCACCACCGCGGAGACTAGGCTCCTACAATGAGCAGTTCTTC. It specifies CASSPPRRLGSYNEQFF.